This T cell receptor beta chain was sequenced during a study of blood T cells in healthy people across ages. Broader study findings: Per million T cells, TCR beta diversity dropped about linearly as age rose. Researchers said unsorted PBMCs prevented a conclusive naive versus antigen-experienced comparison. It was not known whether donors were CMV positive (a possible confounder of expanded clonotype changes).

A second PCR of 7 to 11 cycles used a sample-barcoded 5' primer and a J-beta primer mix. TCRdb reprocessed the 5' RACE reads with MiXCR, giving one entry per CDR3 protein. The table shows some 1.7 million distinct CDR3 sequences, with about 28% occurring only once. The CDR3 consists of 14 residues. Germline V gives CDR1 DFQATT, CDR2 SNEGSKA (reference sequence). The germline V and J ends were trimmed by 6 bases and 2 bases, with 16 bases remaining between them. For this clonotype: Its antigen is unknown.

The TCR originated in a woman aged 25-40 years in good health. The sample was blood. This chain connects TRBV20-1 to TRBJ1-2; TRBD1 might be the D (6 bases). CDR3 protein: CSAPDRLGNYGYTF. CDR3 nucleotides: TGCAGTGCACCCGACAGGCTAGGAAACTATGGCTACACCTTC.